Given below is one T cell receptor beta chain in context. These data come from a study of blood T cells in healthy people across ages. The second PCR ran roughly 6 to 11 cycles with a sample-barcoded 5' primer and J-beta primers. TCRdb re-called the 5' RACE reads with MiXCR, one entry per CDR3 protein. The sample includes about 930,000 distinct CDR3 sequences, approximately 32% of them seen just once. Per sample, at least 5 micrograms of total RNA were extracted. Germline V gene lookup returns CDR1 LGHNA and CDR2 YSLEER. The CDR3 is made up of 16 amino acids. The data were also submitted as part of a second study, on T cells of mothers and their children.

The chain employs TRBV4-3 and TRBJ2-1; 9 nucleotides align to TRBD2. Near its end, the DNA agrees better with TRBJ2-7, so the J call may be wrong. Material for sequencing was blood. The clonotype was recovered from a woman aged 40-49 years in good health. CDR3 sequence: CASSQLAGSPYNEQYF. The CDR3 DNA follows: TGCGCCAGCAGCCAACTAGCGGGGAGCCCCTACAATGAGCAGTACTTC.